This is a list of T cell receptor beta chains from one sample in a study of T cell responses to AZD1222 COVID-19 vaccine. Sequenced by immunoSEQ multiplex PCR; TCRdb stores in-frame clones only, minus some. The sample shows some 150,000 clones, 90% to 95% of them seen only once. The sequences come from peripheral blood, collected on day 0 of AZD1222 vaccination. Source of these receptors: an adult in good health. Each CDR3 is given with its conserved first and last residue. A D gene is named only where the DNA matches it firmly. The size of a clone is reported for some rows only, either as once, few or many, or as a class for expanded clones.

TGTGCCAGCAGCCAAGGGAGGGGCGGCAATCAGCCCCAGCATTTT	CASSQGRGGNQPQHF	.	TRBV4-2	.	TRBJ1-5
TGTGCCAGCAGCCCGACACAGTCGGGGGAGCAGTACTTC	CASSPTQSGEQYF	.	TRBV3-1/TRBV3-2	.	TRBJ2-7
TGTGCCAGCACCCCAGGGACCCATCAGCCCCAGCATTTT	CASTPGTHQPQHF	.	TRBV7-8	.	TRBJ1-5
TGTGCCAGCAGCCCGGGGACCTGGGGGGAGCAGTACTTC	CASSPGTWGEQYF	.	TRBV5-4	few	TRBJ2-7
TGTGCCAGCAGTTTATCTGGGAACACTGAAGCTTTCTTT	CASSLSGNTEAFF	.	TRBV28	.	TRBJ1-1
TGTGCCAGCAGCGAAGACCGGGGCTCCTACAATGAGCAGTTCTTC	CASSEDRGSYNEQFF	.	TRBV7-3	.	TRBJ2-1
TGTGCCAGCAGTGAATGGGGACCTAATGAAAAACTGTTTTTT	CASSEWGPNEKLFF	.	TRBV6-1	.	TRBJ1-4
TGTGCCAGCAGTCCCCGACGGACAGGACGGTCACCCCTCCACTTT	CASSPRRTGRSPLHF	TRBD1	TRBV27	many	TRBJ1-6
TGTGCCAGCAGTTACCCGCTTTCCGGACTAGCGGGGGAAAGCACAGATACGCAGTATTTT	CASSYPLSGLAGESTDTQYF	TRBD2	TRBV6-2/TRBV6-3	.	TRBJ2-3
TGCGCCAGCAGCTTGTGGAGGACAGATACGCAGTATTTT	CASSLWRTDTQYF	.	TRBV5-1	.	TRBJ2-3
TGTGCCAGCAGCCAAGACCCTAGGCAGGGAAGCAATCAGCCCCAGCATTTT	CASSQDPRQGSNQPQHF	.	TRBV3-1/TRBV3-2	.	TRBJ1-5
TGTGCCAGCAGTTTATCGGCAGCCTATGGCTACACCTTC	CASSLSAAYGYTF	.	TRBV28	.	TRBJ1-2
TGTGCCAGCAGTCCGTGGGGGGGTGCGTACTACGAGCAGTACTTC	CASSPWGGAYYEQYF	TRBD2	TRBV27	.	TRBJ2-7
TGTGCCAGCAGCGCCAGTATGGTTAATGAAAAACTGTTTTTT	CASSASMVNEKLFF	.	TRBV7-9	.	TRBJ1-4
TGTGCCAGCAAGCCGGCCGACACTGAAGCTTTCTTT	CASKPADTEAFF	.	TRBV12-3/TRBV12-4	.	TRBJ1-1
TGTGCCAGCCAGGGGACTCTGAGCTCTGGAAACACCATATATTTT	CASQGTLSSGNTIYF	.	TRBV6-5	.	TRBJ1-3